The source of this T cell receptor beta chain is a study of response to subunit inactivated influenza vaccine. Findings and limits, study-wide: Authors suggested seasonal influenza vaccinations each recruit few new T cells.

This clonotype was counted only a few times. What it binds is unknown. TCRdb reanalysed the RT-PCR reads using MiXCR and keeps one entry per CDR3 protein. The sample has around 520,000 distinct CDR3 sequences; 12% are singletons. The CDR3 spans 13 residues. The V and J ends lost 6 bases and 5 bases, in that order; junction bases with no gene match: 4. Germline lookup yields CDR1 LGHNA and CDR2 YNFKEQ. The sequence was collected from a man between 50 and 59 years old who received an inactivated influenza vaccine. This chain links TRBV4-2 with TRBJ2-1, with 7 nucleotides matching TRBD2. This material consisted of PBMCs from blood, taken on the day of vaccination. CDR3 sequence: CASRAGEHNEQFF. The DNA for the CDR3 is TGTGCCAGCAGGGCGGGGGAACACAATGAGCAGTTCTTC.